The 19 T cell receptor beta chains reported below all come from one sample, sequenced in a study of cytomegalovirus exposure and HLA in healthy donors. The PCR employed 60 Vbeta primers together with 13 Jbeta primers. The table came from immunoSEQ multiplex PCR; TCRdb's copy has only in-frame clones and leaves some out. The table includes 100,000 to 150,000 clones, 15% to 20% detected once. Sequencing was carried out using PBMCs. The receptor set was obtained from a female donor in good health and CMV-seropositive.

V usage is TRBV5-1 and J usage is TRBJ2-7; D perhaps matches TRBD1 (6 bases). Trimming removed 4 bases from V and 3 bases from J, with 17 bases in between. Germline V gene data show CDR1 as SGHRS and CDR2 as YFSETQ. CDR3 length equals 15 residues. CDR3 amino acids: CASSRSQGSHYEQYF. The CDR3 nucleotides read TGCGCCAGCAGCAGGTCGCAGGGGTCCCACTACGAGCAGTACTTC.

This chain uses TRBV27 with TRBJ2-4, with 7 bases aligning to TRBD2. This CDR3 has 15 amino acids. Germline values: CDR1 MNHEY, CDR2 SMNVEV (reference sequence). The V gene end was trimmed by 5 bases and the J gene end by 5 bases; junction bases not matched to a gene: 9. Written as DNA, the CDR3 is TGTGCCAGCAGTCCCTACGGGACTATGGAAAACATTCAGTACTTC. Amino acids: CASSPYGTMENIQYF.

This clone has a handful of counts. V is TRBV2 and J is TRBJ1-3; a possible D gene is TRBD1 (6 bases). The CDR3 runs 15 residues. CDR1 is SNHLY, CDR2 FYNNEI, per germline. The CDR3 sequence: CAYTPGALSGNTIYF. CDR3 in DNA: TGTGCTTATACTCCAGGGGCTCTCTCTGGAAACACCATATATTTT.

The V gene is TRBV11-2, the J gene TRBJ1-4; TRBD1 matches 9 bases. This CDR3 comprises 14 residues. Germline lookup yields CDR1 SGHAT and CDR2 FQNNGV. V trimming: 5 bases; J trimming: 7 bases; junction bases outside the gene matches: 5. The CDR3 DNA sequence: TGTGCCAGCAGCCTCACAGGGGGCGGTGAAAAACTGTTTTTT. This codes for CASSLTGGGEKLFF.

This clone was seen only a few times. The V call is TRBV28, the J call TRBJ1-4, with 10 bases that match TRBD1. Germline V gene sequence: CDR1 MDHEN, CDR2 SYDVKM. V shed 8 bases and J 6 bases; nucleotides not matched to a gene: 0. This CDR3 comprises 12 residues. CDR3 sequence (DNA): TGTGCCAGCGGACAGGGGGATGAAAAACTGTTTTTT. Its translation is CASGQGDEKLFF.

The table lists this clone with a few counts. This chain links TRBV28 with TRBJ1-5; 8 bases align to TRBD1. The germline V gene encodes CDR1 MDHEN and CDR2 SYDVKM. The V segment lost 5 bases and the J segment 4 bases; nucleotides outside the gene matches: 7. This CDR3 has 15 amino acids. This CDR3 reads CASSPWTGLNQPQHF. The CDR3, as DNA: TGTGCCAGCAGTCCCTGGACAGGGCTAAATCAGCCCCAGCATTTT. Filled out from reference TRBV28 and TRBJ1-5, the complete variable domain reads DVKVTQSSRYLVKRTGEKVFLECVQDMDHENMFWYRQDPGLGLRLIYFSYDVKMKEKGDIPEGYSVSREKKERFSLILESASTNQTSMYLCASSPWTGLNQPQHFGDGTRLSIL.

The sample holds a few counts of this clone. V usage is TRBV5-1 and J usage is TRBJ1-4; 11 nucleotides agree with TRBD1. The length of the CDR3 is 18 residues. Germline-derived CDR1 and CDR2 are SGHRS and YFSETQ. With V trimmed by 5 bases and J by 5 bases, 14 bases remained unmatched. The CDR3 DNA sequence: TGCGCCAGCAGTTGGGACAGGGGGGCTCAGGGACAAAATGAAAAACTGTTTTTT. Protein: CASSWDRGAQGQNEKLFF.

Written as DNA, the CDR3 is TGTGCCAGCAGTTTCCAGGGCCATAGCACTGAAGCTTTCTTT. Translation gives CASSFQGHSTEAFF. The chain has TRBV6-5 and TRBJ1-1, with D possibly being TRBD1 (5 bases). This CDR3 has 14 amino acids. Germline V gene sequence: CDR1 MNHEY, CDR2 SVGAGI. With 4 bases removed from V and 4 bases from J, the gap between germline ends came to 13 bases.

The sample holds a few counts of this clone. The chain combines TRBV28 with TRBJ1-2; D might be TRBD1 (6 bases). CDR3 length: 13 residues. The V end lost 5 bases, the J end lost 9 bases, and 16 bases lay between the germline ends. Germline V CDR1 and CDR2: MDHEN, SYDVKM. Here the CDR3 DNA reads TGTGCCAGCAGTCCCCGGGGGGGCAATAGCTACACCTTC. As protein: CASSPRGGNSYTF.

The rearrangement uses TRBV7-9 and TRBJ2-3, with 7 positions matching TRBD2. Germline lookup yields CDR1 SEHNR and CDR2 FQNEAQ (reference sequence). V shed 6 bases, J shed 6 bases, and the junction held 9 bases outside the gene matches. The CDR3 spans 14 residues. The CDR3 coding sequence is TGTGCCAGCAGTCAACTAGCGCGCGGGGATACGCAGTATTTT. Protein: CASSQLARGDTQYF.

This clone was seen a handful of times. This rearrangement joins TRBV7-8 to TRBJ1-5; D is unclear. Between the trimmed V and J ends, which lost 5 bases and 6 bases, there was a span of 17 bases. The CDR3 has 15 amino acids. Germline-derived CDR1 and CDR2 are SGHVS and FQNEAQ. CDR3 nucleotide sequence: TGTGCCAGCAGCGTCGCGGGTGAAGTTTTTCAGCCCCAGCATTTT. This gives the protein CASSVAGEVFQPQHF.

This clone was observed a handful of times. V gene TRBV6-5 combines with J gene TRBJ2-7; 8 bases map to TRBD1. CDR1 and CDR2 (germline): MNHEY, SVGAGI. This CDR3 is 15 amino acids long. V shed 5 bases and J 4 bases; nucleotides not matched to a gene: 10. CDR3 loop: CASSLGATGVYEQYF. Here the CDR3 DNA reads TGTGCCAGCAGTCTCGGAGCGACAGGGGTTTACGAGCAGTACTTC.

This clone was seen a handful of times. The DNA for the CDR3 is TGCAGCGTTTATCCCGCTAGAGAGACCCAGTACTTC. Protein product: CSVYPARETQYF. The V gene is TRBV29-1, the J gene TRBJ2-5; no firm D call. Per the germline V gene, CDR1 is SQVTM and CDR2 is ANQGSEA. V was cut by 5 bases and J by 4 bases, with 11 bases left in between. The CDR3 has 12 amino acids.

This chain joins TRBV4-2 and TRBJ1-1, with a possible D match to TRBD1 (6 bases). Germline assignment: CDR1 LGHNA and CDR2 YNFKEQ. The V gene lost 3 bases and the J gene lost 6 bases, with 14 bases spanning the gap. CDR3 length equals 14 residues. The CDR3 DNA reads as TGTGCCAGCAGCCAGGGAGGGGGGACGGCTGAAGCTTTCTTT. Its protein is CASSQGGGTAEAFF.

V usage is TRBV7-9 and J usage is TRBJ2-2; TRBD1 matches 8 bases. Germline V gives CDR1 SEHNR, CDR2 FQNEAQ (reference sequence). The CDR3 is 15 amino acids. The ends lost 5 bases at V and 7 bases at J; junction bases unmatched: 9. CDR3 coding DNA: TGTGCCAGCAGCCCCGGACAGGGTCGGAACGGGGAGCTGTTTTTT. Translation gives CASSPGQGRNGELFF.

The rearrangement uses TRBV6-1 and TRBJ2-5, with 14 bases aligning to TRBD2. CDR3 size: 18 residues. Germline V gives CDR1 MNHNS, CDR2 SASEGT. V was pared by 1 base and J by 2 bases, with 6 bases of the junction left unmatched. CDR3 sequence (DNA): TGTGCCAGCAGTGAAGTCATAGGGACTAGCGGGGGTCAAGAGACCCAGTACTTC. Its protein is CASSEVIGTSGGQETQYF.

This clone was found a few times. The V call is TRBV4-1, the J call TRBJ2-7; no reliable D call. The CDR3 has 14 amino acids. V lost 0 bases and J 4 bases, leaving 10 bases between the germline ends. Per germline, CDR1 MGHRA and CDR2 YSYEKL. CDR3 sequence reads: CASSQEALGYEQYF. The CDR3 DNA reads TGCGCCAGCAGCCAAGAGGCCCTCGGGTACGAGCAGTACTTC.

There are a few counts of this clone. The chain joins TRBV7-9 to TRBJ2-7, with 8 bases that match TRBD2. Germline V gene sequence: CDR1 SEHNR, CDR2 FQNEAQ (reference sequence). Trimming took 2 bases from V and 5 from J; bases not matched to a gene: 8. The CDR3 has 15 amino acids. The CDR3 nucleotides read TGTGCCAGCAGCTTATTTGGTAGCGGGACCGACGAGCAGTACTTC. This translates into CASSLFGSGTDEQYF.

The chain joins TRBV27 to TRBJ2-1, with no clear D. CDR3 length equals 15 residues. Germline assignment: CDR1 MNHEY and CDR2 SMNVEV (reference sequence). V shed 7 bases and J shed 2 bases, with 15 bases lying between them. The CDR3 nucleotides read TGTGCCAGCAATTCAGACGGGTTCACCTACAATGAGCAGTTCTTC. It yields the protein CASNSDGFTYNEQFF.